The entry below describes one TCR beta chain. Its antigen is currently unknown. These data belong to a study of vaccination and CD4 T cells after COVID-19. In the study overall: SARS-CoV-2, HCoV-NL63, HCoV-OC43 and HCoV-229E supplied the overlapping spike peptides used to stimulate cells. Study observations and caveats: Within the convalescent patients, spike mono-reactivity was found in 304 of 307 vaccine-specific clones.

Cultured CD4+ T-cell DNA underwent Oncomine TCR Beta short-read sequencing. One entry per CDR3 protein results from TCRdb running MiXCR on the PCR reads. This sample has 8,000 to 9,500 distinct CDR3 sequences, with approximately 57% found just once. Treatment in this sample: approximately nine-day PBMC culture with coronavirus spike peptide pools or control peptides (ViraFEST assay). Germline lookup yields CDR1 KGHDR and CDR2 SFDVKD. The CDR3 sequence is 16 residues long. V lost 8 bases to trimming and J lost 8 bases, with 23 bases between them. The origin of this receptor is a human donor who had recovered from COVID-19. The chain carries TRBV24-1 and TRBJ1-4, with D unclear. The sequenced sample was CD4+ T cells from blood, cultured in vitro. CDR3 nucleotide sequence: TGTGCCACCACCTCCAGAAGGTCCCCCCAGCGGGAAAAACTGTTTTTT. This gives the protein CATTSRRSPQREKLFF.